A single sample gave rise to the 22 T cell receptor beta chains below, sequenced in a study of blood T cell repertoires in COVID-19. Assay used: immunoSEQ multiplex PCR; TCRdb lists only in-frame clones, some missing. The sample shows 95,000 to 110,000 clones, roughly 80% of them seen only once. The sequenced sample consisted of peripheral blood. The receptors come from a woman older than 75 with active or convalescent COVID-19.

V and J are TRBV2 and TRBJ1-5; tentatively, D is TRBD1 (6 bases). Germline V CDR1 and CDR2: SNHLY, FYNNEI. V was cut by 5 bases and J by 2 bases, with 19 bases left in between. The CDR3 runs to 17 residues. DNA of the CDR3: TGTGCCAGCAGTCACACAGGGACCTATAGCGGCAATCAGCCCCAGCATTTT. Protein sequence: CASSHTGTYSGNQPQHF. Together with reference TRBV2 and TRBJ1-5, the CDR3 gives the full variable domain: EPEVTQTPSHQVTQMGQEVILRCVPISNHLYFYWYRQILGQKVEFLVSFYNNEISEKSEIFDDQFSVERPDGSNFTLKIRSTKLEDSAMYFCASSHTGTYSGNQPQHFGDGTRLSIL.

The chain carries TRBV3-1 (or the pseudogene TRBV3-2) and TRBJ2-3; D might be TRBD2 (6 bases). CDR1 is LGHDT and CDR2 is YNNKEL in the germline V gene (reference sequence). V was trimmed by 4 bases and J by 12 bases, leaving 17 bases between them. The CDR3 covers 13 residues. The CDR3 region has the DNA TGTGCCAGCAGCCCCCGCGGGAAGGGGCCCCAGTATTTT. Translation gives CASSPRGKGPQYF.

This clone was counted a few times. V gene TRBV18 combines with J gene TRBJ2-7; 10 positions agree with TRBD2. The V segment lost 3 bases and the J segment 5 bases; nucleotides outside the gene matches: 4. Germline V gene sequence: CDR1 KGHSH, CDR2 LQKENI. The CDR3 loop spans 14 amino acids. CDR3 protein: CASSPLAGVHEQYF. The CDR3 coding sequence is TGTGCCAGCTCACCCCTAGCGGGAGTCCACGAGCAGTACTTC.

The chain is built from TRBV6-6 and TRBJ2-3, with D perhaps matching TRBD1 (5 bases). V lost 0 bases and J lost 2, with 9 bases in between. This CDR3 is built from 15 residues. Germline V gene sequence: CDR1 MNHNY, CDR2 SVGAGI (reference sequence). CDR3 amino acids: CASSYSGPDTDTQYF. The DNA of the CDR3 is TGTGCCAGCAGTTACTCGGGGCCCGACACAGATACGCAGTATTTT.

The chain employs TRBV29-1 and TRBJ2-3, with 8 positions matching TRBD1. From germline, CDR1 is SQVTM and CDR2 ANQGSEA. This CDR3 region has 14 residues. The V gene end was trimmed by 4 bases and the J gene end by 3 bases; junction bases not matched to a gene: 6. The CDR3 DNA reads as TGCAGCGTTGCCAACCAGGGGGCGACAGATACGCAGTATTTT. This encodes CSVANQGATDTQYF.

The J gene is TRBJ2-3, the V gene TRBV28; 12 bases are shared with TRBD2. This CDR3 contains 15 residues. With V trimmed by 6 bases and J by 3 bases, 4 bases remained unmatched. CDR1 is MDHEN, CDR2 SYDVKM, per germline. The CDR3: CASSLAGGQTDTQYF. DNA for the CDR3: TGTGCCAGCAGCCTAGCGGGGGGGCAGACAGATACGCAGTATTTT.

The V gene is TRBV18, the J gene TRBJ1-6, with 7 bases that match TRBD1. The CDR3 contains 16 residues. Germline CDR1 KGHSH, CDR2 LQKENI. V lost 3 bases to trimming and J lost 0 bases; unmatched junction nucleotides: 2. CDR3 DNA: TGTGCCAGCTCACCCACAGGGGACTCCTATAATTCACCCCTCCACTTT. Its protein product is CASSPTGDSYNSPLHF.

Comment on this clone: At one end the junction does not follow the germline gene, possibly because of a read error. The V call is TRBV6-5, the J call TRBJ1-1; D is possibly TRBD1 (5 bases). Germline CDR1 is MNHEY and CDR2 is SVGAGI. This CDR3 contains 13 residues. Here the CDR3 reads CASSDSGGVEAFF. In nucleotides, the CDR3 is TGTGCCAGCAGTGACTCTGGGGGGGTTGAAGCTTTCTTT.

Only a few counts were recorded for this clone. This rearrangement joins TRBV28 to TRBJ2-5, with unresolved D. The germline CDR1 and CDR2 sequences are MDHEN and SYDVKM. The CDR3 loop spans 13 amino acids. V was pared by 5 bases and J by 4 bases, with 11 bases between. The CDR3 DNA reads as TGTGCCAGCAGTGCCTCGGAGCCAGAGACCCAGTACTTC. This encodes CASSASEPETQYF.

The V gene is TRBV18, the J gene TRBJ1-1; D call uncertain. Trimming pared 2 bases from V and 3 bases from J, leaving 10 bases between. This CDR3 is built from 14 residues. Looked up from germline, CDR1 is KGHSH and CDR2 is LQKENI. The CDR3 protein is CASSPSRTDTEAFF. As DNA, the CDR3 is TGTGCCAGCTCACCATCTCGTACAGACACTGAAGCTTTCTTT.

This clone was counted a few times. The sample contains more than one DNA sequence encoding this CDR3. The V gene is TRBV18, the J gene TRBJ1-2; possibly TRBD1 for D (5 bases). Germline CDR1 and CDR2: KGHSH and LQKENI. The germline V and J ends were trimmed by 0 bases and 2 bases, with 7 bases remaining between them. The CDR3 covers 14 residues. The CDR3 spells CASSPPGGNYGYTF. DNA of the CDR3: TGTGCCAGCTCACCACCGGGGGGGAACTATGGCTACACCTTC.

This clone was observed a handful of times. The genes are TRBV4-1 and TRBJ2-2, with a weak D call TRBD2 (5 bases). The CDR3 totals 17 residues. Trimming removed 0 bases at V and 4 bases at J, with 15 bases between. Germline CDR1 reads MGHRA; CDR2 reads YSYEKL. The CDR3: CASSQDGSGFSTGELFF. CDR3 nucleotides: TGCGCCAGCAGCCAAGATGGGTCGGGATTCTCCACCGGGGAGCTGTTTTTT.

In this sample, this clone turned up a few times. This chain joins TRBV3-1 (or the pseudogene TRBV3-2) and TRBJ1-1; 7 nucleotides match TRBD1. This CDR3 has 13 residues. CDR1 is LGHDT, CDR2 YNNKEL, per germline (reference sequence). With 2 bases clipped from V and 4 bases from J, the junction kept 1 base outside the gene matches. The CDR3 loop reads CASSQRGRTEAFF. CDR3 coding DNA: TGTGCCAGCAGCCAAAGGGGGCGCACTGAAGCTTTCTTT.

The J gene is TRBJ2-5, the V gene TRBV5-1; possible D gene TRBD2, 6 bases. The V gene lost 4 bases and the J gene lost 2 bases, with 12 bases spanning the gap. The CDR3 is made up of 14 amino acids. In germline, CDR1 is SGHRS, CDR2 YFSETQ. CDR3: CASSLSGQQETQYF. Here the CDR3 DNA reads TGCGCCAGCAGCCTTAGCGGCCAGCAAGAGACCCAGTACTTC. The whole variable domain, filled in from reference TRBV5-1 and TRBJ2-5, reads KAGVTQTPRYLIKTRGQQVTLSCSPISGHRSVSWYQQTPGQGLQFLFEYFSETQRNKGNFPGRFSGRQFSNSRSEMNVSTLELGDSALYLCASSLSGQQETQYFGPGTRLLVL.

This chain uses TRBV19 with TRBJ2-7, with D possibly matching TRBD1 (6 bases). The CDR3 is made up of 16 amino acids. The V gene's germline CDR1 is LNHDA and CDR2 SQIVND (reference sequence). Trimming took 2 bases from V and 0 from J, leaving 14 bases between them. CDR3 loop: CASSILSGTPSYEQYF. DNA of the CDR3: TGTGCCAGTAGTATACTATCCGGGACACCCTCCTACGAGCAGTACTTC.

This chain links TRBV5-1 with TRBJ1-3, with D tentatively TRBD1 (6 bases). Trimming removed 0 bases at V and 0 bases at J, with 10 bases between. Germline assignment: CDR1 SGHRS and CDR2 YFSETQ. This CDR3 spans 16 amino acids. CDR3 nucleotides: TGCGCCAGCAGCTTGGAATTCAGGGGCTCTGGAAACACCATATATTTT. Protein: CASSLEFRGSGNTIYF.

As concerns this clone: Sequence at one end of the junction differs from germline and may be a read error. The chain links TRBV5-1 to TRBJ1-2, with 7 positions matching TRBD1. This CDR3 has 15 amino acids. CDR1 and CDR2 from the germline V gene are SGHRS and YFSETQ. This CDR3 is CASRLDRRANYGYTF. The CDR3 region has the DNA TGCGCCAGCAGATTGGACAGGAGGGCCAACTATGGCTACACCTTC. The full variable domain, rest sourced from reference TRBV5-1 and TRBJ1-2, is KAGVTQTPRYLIKTRGQQVTLSCSPISGHRSVSWYQQTPGQGLQFLFEYFSETQRNKGNFPGRFSGRQFSNSRSEMNVSTLELGDSALYLCASRLDRRANYGYTFGSGTRLTVV.

The chain couples TRBV11-2 to TRBJ2-3; tentatively, D is TRBD2 (7 bases). Germline V lookup: CDR1 SGHAT, CDR2 FQNNGV. The CDR3 covers 15 residues. V lost 5 bases, J lost 2 bases, and 14 bases lay in between. The CDR3 sequence is CASSRGAFDTDTQYF. CDR3 DNA: TGTGCCAGCAGCCGGGGGGCCTTCGACACAGATACGCAGTATTTT.

The gene calls are TRBV19 and TRBJ2-1, with TRBD1 matching over 10 bases. Looked up from germline, CDR1 is LNHDA and CDR2 is SQIVND (reference sequence). CDR3 length equals 16 residues. The junction had 11 bases not matched to a gene; V was cut back by 5 bases and J by 7 bases. The CDR3 region has the DNA TGTGCCAGTAGTGTTCATCAGGGACAGGGGTGGAATGAGCAGTTCTTC. The encoded protein is CASSVHQGQGWNEQFF.

This clone was detected only a few times. The chain combines TRBV18 with TRBJ1-1; the match to TRBD1 covers 8 bases. The V and J ends lost 3 bases and 6 bases, in that order; junction bases with no gene match: 9. The CDR3 is made up of 15 amino acids. The germline V gene has CDR1 KGHSH and CDR2 LQKENI. Here the CDR3 DNA reads TGTGCCAGCTCACCCAGACAGGGGAAAATCGCTGAAGCTTTCTTT. Amino acid sequence: CASSPRQGKIAEAFF.

J is TRBJ2-5 and V is TRBV28, with D maybe TRBD1 (6 bases). Germline V CDR1 and CDR2: MDHEN, SYDVKM. This CDR3 is 14 amino acids long. With 2 bases removed from V and 7 bases from J, the gap between germline ends came to 14 bases. CDR3 residues: CASSLGDNRGTQYF. CDR3 nucleotide sequence: TGTGCCAGCAGTTTAGGGGACAATAGGGGGACCCAGTACTTC.

CDR3 residues: CAWSVKGGSGNTIYF. The CDR3 DNA sequence: TGTGCCTGGAGTGTAAAAGGGGGCTCTGGAAACACCATATATTTT. The rearrangement uses TRBV30 and TRBJ1-3; D is possibly TRBD1 (6 bases). There are 15 residues in the CDR3. From germline, CDR1 is GTSNPN and CDR2 SVGIG (reference sequence). V was shortened by 0 bases and J by 0 bases, with 9 bases between the two germline ends.